The 29 T cell receptor beta chains reported below all come from one sample, sequenced in a study of blood T cell repertoires in COVID-19. The repertoire was sequenced with immunoSEQ multiplex PCR; TCRdb's copy has only in-frame clones and lacks some. The table includes about 150,000 clones, around 80% detected once. Material: PBMCs or T cells enriched from blood (not recorded which). The receptors shown here come from a woman between 50 and 59 years old who had recovered from COVID-19.

The chain carries TRBV18 and TRBJ2-7, with D possibly TRBD2 on 6 matching bases. The ends were cut back, 3 bases at V and 1 base at J, with 10 bases in the middle. The CDR3 sequence is 14 residues long. The V gene's germline CDR1 is KGHSH and CDR2 LQKENI. CDR3 region: CASSPPGRSYEQYF. The CDR3 DNA reads as TGTGCCAGCTCACCGCCAGGGAGGTCCTACGAGCAGTACTTC.

The chain has TRBV7-3 and TRBJ1-6; D might be TRBD1 (6 bases). V was pared by 5 bases and J by 7 bases, with 12 bases between. Looked up from germline, CDR1 is SGHTA and CDR2 is FQGTGA. This CDR3 has 14 residues. This CDR3 is CASSLRGGNSPLHF. The CDR3 DNA is TGTGCCAGCAGCCTCAGGGGTGGGAATTCACCCCTCCACTTT.

The chain joins TRBV14 to TRBJ2-1; 10 bases match TRBD1. The junction had 3 bases not matched to a gene; V was cut back by 1 base and J by 9 bases. The germline gives CDR1 SGHDN, CDR2 FVKESK. This CDR3 is built from 14 residues. The CDR3 coding sequence is TGTGCCAGCAGCCAAGGACAGGGGGCTCGTGAGCAGTTCTTC. It is translated as CASSQGQGAREQFF.

CDR3 nucleotide sequence: TGTGCCAGCAGTGCGGCGGGGGGCCGGGGAAATTCACCCCTCCACTTT. Translating it yields CASSAAGGRGNSPLHF. The gene calls are TRBV6-4 and TRBJ1-6; perhaps TRBD1 as D (6 bases). V was cut by 4 bases and J by 7 bases, with 17 bases left in between. This CDR3 has 16 residues. The germline V gene has CDR1 MRHNA and CDR2 SNTAGT.

The sample holds a few counts of this clone. The chain employs TRBV18 and TRBJ2-7; the D is unclear. The CDR3 has 13 amino acids. V shed 2 bases and J shed 4 bases, with 9 bases lying between them. Germline CDR1 and CDR2: KGHSH and LQKENI. The CDR3 region has the DNA TGTGCCAGCTCACCAGAACAGATTTACGAGCAGTACTTC. Amino acids: CASSPEQIYEQYF.

The chain joins TRBV19 to TRBJ1-1; TRBD1 aligns across 7 bases. V lost 2 bases and J lost 3; bases outside the gene matches: 9. Germline assignment: CDR1 LNHDA and CDR2 SQIVND (reference sequence). The CDR3 totals 16 residues. The CDR3 here is CASSISPGTVDTEAFF. The CDR3 coding sequence is TGTGCCAGTAGTATATCCCCTGGGACAGTCGACACTGAAGCTTTCTTT. Full variable domain (outside the CDR3, taken from reference TRBV19 and TRBJ1-1): DGGITQSPKYLFRKEGQNVTLSCEQNLNHDAMYWYRQDPGQGLRLIYYSQIVNDFQKGDIAEGYSVSREKKESFPLTVTSAQKNPTAFYLCASSISPGTVDTEAFFGQGTRLTVV.

The rearrangement uses TRBV7-6 and TRBJ2-5; 8 bases line up with TRBD1. After removal of 5 bases from V and 0 bases from J, the junction contained 8 bases not matched to a gene. Per germline, CDR1 SGHVS and CDR2 FNYEAQ. CDR3 length equals 16 residues. CDR3 residues: CASSPSPDRDQETQYF. The CDR3 nucleotides are TGTGCCAGCAGCCCCAGTCCGGACAGGGACCAAGAGACCCAGTACTTC.

The rearrangement uses TRBV2 and TRBJ1-6; D is possibly TRBD1 (6 bases). Trimming took off 11 bases at V and 8 bases at J, with 19 bases between the two ends. The CDR3 totals 14 residues. Germline CDR1 SNHLY, CDR2 FYNNEI. The chain's CDR3 is CAGNRVQGDSPLHF. In DNA, the CDR3 is TGTGCCGGAAACAGGGTTCAAGGGGATTCACCCCTCCACTTT. Combining the CDR3 with reference TRBV2 and TRBJ1-6 gives the whole variable domain EPEVTQTPSHQVTQMGQEVILRCVPISNHLYFYWYRQILGQKVEFLVSFYNNEISEKSEIFDDQFSVERPDGSNFTLKIRSTKLEDSAMYFCAGNRVQGDSPLHFGNGTRLTVT.

The rearrangement links TRBV10-2 to TRBJ2-7; 12 nucleotides match TRBD2. Losses at the gene ends were 7 bases for V and 2 bases for J; bases not matched to a gene: 6. Germline CDR1 reads WSHSY; CDR2 reads SAAADI. CDR3 length equals 15 residues. The CDR3: CASKRLAGETYEQYF. The CDR3 DNA sequence: TGCGCCAGCAAAAGACTAGCGGGGGAAACCTACGAGCAGTACTTC.

V gene TRBV3-1 (or the pseudogene TRBV3-2) combines with J gene TRBJ2-7; D might be TRBD2 (6 bases). V shed 3 bases and J shed 7 bases, with 19 bases lying between them. CDR3 length: 15 amino acids. CDR1 and CDR2 from the germline V gene are LGHDT and YNNKEL (reference sequence). This CDR3 is CASSHHAAGYREQYF. DNA for the CDR3: TGTGCCAGCAGCCATCACGCGGCGGGGTACCGGGAGCAGTACTTC.

This clone was observed once. The chain carries TRBV27 and TRBJ1-6; D is unclear. V lost 5 bases and J 12 bases, leaving 11 bases between the germline ends. CDR1 and CDR2 (germline): MNHEY, SMNVEV (reference sequence). The CDR3 length is 12 residues. The CDR3 loop reads CASSGLGEPLHF. DNA of the CDR3: TGTGCCAGCAGTGGGCTCGGGGAACCCCTCCACTTT.

There are a few counts of this clone. CDR3 sequence (DNA): TGTGCCAGTTCTTCCGGGACAGGGGACACAGATACGCAGTATTTT. It yields the protein CASSSGTGDTDTQYF. This chain links TRBV6-4 with TRBJ2-3; 10 bases fit TRBD1. The CDR3 length is 15 residues. The V and J ends lost 9 bases and 2 bases, in that order; junction bases with no gene match: 8. Looked up from germline, CDR1 is MRHNA and CDR2 is SNTAGT.

This clone was seen more than once but under ten times. The chain links TRBV15 to TRBJ2-3, with D maybe TRBD2 (5 bases). Trimming pared 0 bases from V and 0 bases from J, leaving 10 bases between. The CDR3 is 16 amino acids. In germline, CDR1 is LNHNV, CDR2 YYDKDF (reference sequence). Here the CDR3 reads CATSRDGLTSTDTQYF. DNA for the CDR3: TGTGCCACCAGCAGAGATGGACTTACTAGCACAGATACGCAGTATTTT.

This rearrangement joins TRBV5-1 to TRBJ2-7, with D perhaps TRBD2 (5 bases). Germline V gene lookup returns CDR1 SGHRS and CDR2 YFSETQ. The CDR3 extends over 14 amino acids. V lost 2 bases to trimming and J lost 4 bases, with 13 bases between them. CDR3 in DNA: TGCGCCAGCAGCTTAGGAAGCGGCAGATACGAGCAGTACTTC. Translation: CASSLGSGRYEQYF.

The CDR3 DNA reads as TGTGCCAGCAGCGTACAACCGCTCGGGAACACTGAAGCTTTCTTT. Protein sequence: CASSVQPLGNTEAFF. The J gene is TRBJ1-1, the V gene TRBV9, with D unresolved. The CDR3 covers 15 residues. V was shortened by 1 base and J by 1 base, with 11 bases between the two germline ends. CDR1 and CDR2 (germline): SGDLS, YYNGEE.

The table lists this clone with a count of one. The chain carries TRBV4-2 and TRBJ1-4; TRBD1 agrees at 9 bases. The germline gives CDR1 LGHNA, CDR2 YNFKEQ. CDR3 length: 16 amino acids. V was pared by 3 bases and J by 6 bases, with 8 bases of the junction left unmatched. The CDR3 is CASSHPQTGGYEKLFF. DNA for the CDR3: TGTGCCAGCAGCCACCCACAGACAGGGGGGTATGAAAAACTGTTTTTT.

J is TRBJ1-2 and V is TRBV28; D remains unclear. CDR1 and CDR2 (germline): MDHEN, SYDVKM. V gave up 4 bases and J gave up 2 bases, with 5 bases separating them. CDR3 length: 12 amino acids. CDR3 nucleotide sequence: TGTGCCAGCAGTTACTCAAACTATGGCTACACCTTC. Translating gives CASSYSNYGYTF.

The rearrangement links TRBV18 to TRBJ1-5; 7 positions match TRBD1. Germline V gene data show CDR1 as KGHSH and CDR2 as LQKENI. V was clipped by 0 bases and J by 7 bases; unmatched bases: 3. This CDR3 contains 14 residues. CDR3 bases: TGTGCCAGCTCACCACCCCAGGGGGGACAGCCCCAGCATTTT. Amino acid sequence: CASSPPQGGQPQHF.

The chain couples TRBV7-9 to TRBJ2-5, with TRBD1 as a possible D gene (5 bases). V lost 0 bases and J 0 bases, leaving 11 bases between the germline ends. This CDR3 is 16 amino acids long. Germline CDR1 reads SEHNR; CDR2 reads FQNEAQ (reference sequence). In DNA, the CDR3 is TGTGCCAGCAGCTTAGCGTGGCAGGGTTACCAAGAGACCCAGTACTTC. It encodes CASSLAWQGYQETQYF. Full variable domain (remainder filled in from reference TRBV7-9 and TRBJ2-5): DTGVSQNPRHKITKRGQNVTFRCDPISEHNRLYWYRQTLGQGPEFLTYFQNEAQLEKSRLLSDRFSAERPKGSFSTLEIQRTEQGDSAMYLCASSLAWQGYQETQYFGPGTRLLVL.

This clone has only one observation. This chain uses TRBV25-1 with TRBJ1-2, with 7 bases fitting TRBD1. Germline loops: CDR1 MGHDK, CDR2 SYGVNS. The CDR3 has 13 amino acids. The V and J ends lost 9 bases and 5 bases, in that order; junction bases with no gene match: 9. In DNA form, the CDR3 reads TGTGCCAGTACCGGGACAGTCGATTATGGCTACACCTTC. Protein product: CASTGTVDYGYTF.

This chain joins TRBV3-1 (or the pseudogene TRBV3-2) and TRBJ1-5; 7 bases are shared with TRBD1. Germline loops: CDR1 LGHDT, CDR2 YNNKEL (reference sequence). The CDR3 loop spans 14 amino acids. With V trimmed by 4 bases and J by 5 bases, 5 bases remained unmatched. CDR3 in amino acids: CASSPTGAYQPQHF. The CDR3 nucleotides are TGTGCCAGCAGCCCAACAGGGGCTTATCAGCCCCAGCATTTT.

V is TRBV5-1 and J is TRBJ2-7; TRBD1 matches 9 bases. The CDR3 runs 15 residues. V shed 1 base, J shed 4 bases, and the junction held 6 bases outside the gene matches. Germline CDR1 reads SGHRS; CDR2 reads YFSETQ. Here the CDR3 DNA reads TGCGCCAGCAGCTTGACAGGACAGGGGTTTTACGAGCAGTACTTC. It encodes CASSLTGQGFYEQYF.

The chain joins TRBV6-4 to TRBJ1-2, with D perhaps matching TRBD1 (6 bases). Germline V gene lookup returns CDR1 MRHNA and CDR2 SNTAGT. The CDR3 totals 17 residues. Between the trimmed V and J ends, which lost 0 bases and 2 bases, there was a span of 16 bases. The CDR3 DNA sequence: TGTGCCAGCAGTGACTCGAGTCGGGCAGGGGCGAACTATGGCTACACCTTC. Translation: CASSDSSRAGANYGYTF.

The chain's CDR3 is CASSPLAGGSYEQYF. In DNA, the CDR3 is TGTGCCAGCAGCCCGTTGGCAGGGGGCTCCTACGAGCAGTACTTC. The chain combines TRBV6-6 with TRBJ2-7; 7 bases line up with TRBD1. The trim removed 6 bases at V and 0 bases at J, leaving 8 bases unmatched. This CDR3 is 15 amino acids long. The germline V gene has CDR1 MNHNY and CDR2 SVGAGI (reference sequence).

V and J are TRBV13 and TRBJ2-6, with D hard to call. CDR3 length equals 16 residues. V was clipped by 3 bases and J by 0 bases, with 9 bases between them. Germline CDR1 is PRHDT and CDR2 is FYEKMQ (reference sequence). The DNA for the CDR3 is TGTGCCAGCAGCTTTAGTCTCCTCTCTGGGGCCAACGTCCTGACTTTC. This encodes CASSFSLLSGANVLTF.

The rearrangement joins TRBV11-2 to TRBJ2-1, with D hard to call. The germline V and J ends were trimmed by 9 bases and 1 base, with 4 bases remaining between them. Germline CDR1 SGHAT, CDR2 FQNNGV. The length of the CDR3 is 11 residues. DNA of the CDR3: TGTGCCAGTCTTTCCTACAATGAGCAGTTCTTC. It yields the protein CASLSYNEQFF.

The genes are TRBV19 and TRBJ2-1; 7 nucleotides match TRBD1. Germline CDR1 reads LNHDA; CDR2 reads SQIVND (reference sequence). The length of the CDR3 is 15 residues. V gave up 5 bases and J gave up 5 bases; unmatched junction bases: 9. The CDR3 DNA follows: TGTGCCAGTAGTCCTCTGGGACAGTTTCACAATGAGCAGTTCTTC. Its protein product is CASSPLGQFHNEQFF.

This clone is a singleton in its sample. The chain uses TRBV25-1 and TRBJ1-4, with D unresolved. The germline V gene has CDR1 MGHDK and CDR2 SYGVNS. The CDR3 contains 13 residues. V was trimmed by 3 bases and J by 3 bases, leaving 5 bases between them. The CDR3 nucleotides are TGTGCCAGCAGTGACCCTCCTAATGAAAAACTGTTTTTT. This encodes CASSDPPNEKLFF.

The V and J genes are TRBV28 and TRBJ1-5, with 10 bases fitting TRBD1. Germline V gives CDR1 MDHEN, CDR2 SYDVKM. CDR3 size: 13 residues. V was clipped by 9 bases and J by 5 bases; unmatched bases: 4. The CDR3 reads CASRDRGYQPQHF. The CDR3 DNA sequence: TGTGCCAGTCGGGACAGGGGTTATCAGCCCCAGCATTTT.